Sequencing of this T cell receptor beta chain was carried out in a study of a mutant IDH1 vaccine in newly diagnosed glioma. In the study overall: Treated patients showed a male proportion of roughly 60%, a female proportion of around 40%, and a mean age of around 40 years. Beforehand, treatment had been radiotherapy, temozolomide, or both; the majority received both.

This sample's time point: baseline, week 1 (first vaccination visit). Specified treatment: pre-vaccination baseline after standard-of-care therapy. CDR3 length: 14 residues. Germline V CDR1 and CDR2: SGHTA, FQGNSA. The V end was cut by 3 bases, the J end by 0 bases, with 6 bases between. For this clone: Its antigen is unknown.

The protocol was immunoSEQ multiplex PCR, while the TCRdb copy is restricted to in-frame clones and leaves out a portion. The sample has some 70,000 clones, roughly 78% seen once; the top ten hold around 8.8%. Study-wide results and caveats: Changes to the top peripheral T cell clonotypes appeared unrelated to pseudoprogression.

The sample in question was PBMCs, obtained from a glioma patient treated with radiotherapy, temozolomide or both. This clonotype was sampled from a man aged 50 to 60 with glioma. This sequence joins TRBV7-2 and TRBJ1-3; D is unclear. The CDR3 is CASSFQLSGNTIYF. CDR3 coding DNA: TGTGCCAGCAGCTTTCAACTCTCTGGAAACACCATATATTTT.